The sequence of this T cell receptor (beta chain) was determined in a study of OX40 agonist ivuxolimab in advanced cancers. Study findings and constraints: At 0.1 to 3.0 mg/kg and by week 6, clonal expansion occurred in CD4+ and CD8+ blood T cells.

A single count supports this clone. Its target is unknown. Profiled with immunoSEQ multiplex PCR; TCRdb holds only in-frame clones, not every one. The sample has some 97,000 clones; about 91% are singletons. Sampled blood was obtained at baseline, cycle 4 day 1, and cycle 7 day 1. Germline V CDR1 and CDR2: LNHDA, SQIVND (reference sequence). Trimming removed 4 bases at V and 16 bases at J, with 20 bases between. The CDR3 consists of 13 residues. The sequencing here drew on CD4+ or CD8+ T cells sorted from blood, taken in a trial of the OX40 agonist ivuxolimab. The chain links TRBV19 to TRBJ2-1; D might be TRBD1 (5 bases). The receptor's source is an adult with an advanced solid tumor such as melanoma, head and neck, liver or kidney cancer. DNA for the CDR3: TGTGCCAGTAGTAGAAAAGAACAGGCTTCCCTCTTCTTC. Protein: CASSRKEQASLFF.